This entry lists 18 T cell receptor beta chains sequenced from one sample in a study of T cell responses to AZD1222 COVID-19 vaccine. Method: immunoSEQ multiplex PCR; TCRdb's copy keeps in-frame clones and lacks some. The sample lists around 140,000 clones; 85% were seen once. Sample: peripheral blood, taken 28 days after the second dose of the MenACWY control vaccine. The receptors stem from an adult who received the MenACWY meningococcal vaccine as a control.

The rearrangement links TRBV27 to TRBJ2-1, with D possibly matching TRBD2 (5 bases). The CDR3 has 13 residues. The V end lost 4 bases, the J end lost 10 bases, and 14 bases lay between the germline ends. CDR1 and CDR2 (germline): MNHEY, SMNVEV (reference sequence). CDR3 region: CASSSARRQEQFF. Written as DNA, the CDR3 is TGTGCCAGCAGTTCTGCTAGGAGGCAGGAGCAGTTCTTC.

The rearrangement links TRBV7-8 to TRBJ1-5; 10 bases fit TRBD1. The ends lost 0 bases at V and 6 bases at J; junction bases unmatched: 2. The CDR3 is made up of 15 amino acids. Germline V gene sequence: CDR1 SGHVS, CDR2 FQNEAQ. CDR3 sequence reads: CASSLADRGPQPQHF. The CDR3 DNA is TGTGCCAGCAGCTTAGCAGACAGGGGGCCTCAGCCCCAGCATTTT.

This clone was recorded once. V usage is TRBV14 and J usage is TRBJ2-1; perhaps TRBD1 as D (6 bases). Trimming removed 1 base at V and 9 bases at J, with 10 bases between. CDR3 length: 13 residues. The germline gives CDR1 SGHDN, CDR2 FVKESK. CDR3 bases: TGTGCCAGCAGCCAAGTCGTCAGGGGTGAGCAGTTCTTC. Protein: CASSQVVRGEQFF.

The J gene is TRBJ2-7, the V gene TRBV23-1, with D possibly TRBD1 on 6 matching bases. TRBV23-1 falls under the ORF class, with uncertain function. Trimming shortened V by 1 base and J by 2 bases, and 18 bases separated the two germline ends. This CDR3 spans 17 amino acids. The CDR3 nucleotides are TGCGCCAGCAGTCAATTCCCCAGGGGCAGCCAGACCTACGAGCAGTACGTC. This translates into CASSQFPRGSQTYEQYV.

The rearrangement links TRBV27 to TRBJ2-5, with D maybe TRBD1 (6 bases). V lost 5 bases to trimming and J lost 7 bases, with 20 bases between them. CDR1 and CDR2 (germline): MNHEY, SMNVEV (reference sequence). The CDR3 sequence is 15 residues long. In DNA form, the CDR3 reads TGTGCCAGCAGTGGGAACAGGGCGCTCGACGGGACCCAGTACTTC. Protein: CASSGNRALDGTQYF.

The chain couples TRBV19 to TRBJ1-1; unclear D gene. The length of the CDR3 is 15 residues. Germline CDR1 is LNHDA and CDR2 is SQIVND (reference sequence). Between the trimmed V and J ends, which lost 10 bases and 2 bases, there was a span of 20 bases. The CDR3 reads CATQIEGRRNTEAFF. The CDR3 nucleotides read TGTGCCACTCAAATCGAGGGTCGGCGAAACACTGAAGCTTTCTTT.

This chain joins TRBV7-9 and TRBJ2-1; TRBD2 is a possible D gene (6 bases). The CDR3 covers 15 residues. The V gene lost 5 bases and the J gene lost 4 bases, with 15 bases spanning the gap. Germline lookup yields CDR1 SEHNR and CDR2 FQNEAQ (reference sequence). The CDR3 nucleotides are TGTGCCAGCAGCCCCACCGGGACTCGATACAATGAGCAGTTCTTC. Translating gives CASSPTGTRYNEQFF.

The rearrangement links TRBV4-2 to TRBJ2-7; D gene unclear. This CDR3 is 14 amino acids long. The V end was cut by 4 bases, the J end by 4 bases, with 14 bases between. From germline, CDR1 is LGHNA and CDR2 YNFKEQ. The CDR3 DNA reads TGTGCCAGCAGCCCTACCGGGCCCGAATACGAGCAGTACTTC. As protein: CASSPTGPEYEQYF.

The chain uses TRBV6-1 and TRBJ1-3; no definite D call. This CDR3 is 17 amino acids long. The germline V gene has CDR1 MNHNS and CDR2 SASEGT. V was cut by 0 bases and J by 4 bases, with 16 bases left in between. The CDR3 nucleotides read TGTGCCAGCAGTGAAGCTACCCCTGGACTGAAAGGAAACACCATATATTTT. Its protein is CASSEATPGLKGNTIYF.

This clone was counted a single time. The V gene is TRBV11-3, the J gene TRBJ1-1; D not resolved. V gave up 1 base and J gave up 5 bases, with 14 bases separating them. CDR1 is SGHNT, CDR2 YENEEA, per germline. The CDR3 has 15 amino acids. The DNA for the CDR3 is TGTGCCAGCAGCTTAGGTGGTCTATCTGGGACTGAAGCTTTCTTT. Translation gives CASSLGGLSGTEAFF. Variable domain in full (rest from reference TRBV11-3 and TRBJ1-1): EAGVVQSPRYKIIEKKQPVAFWCNPISGHNTLYWYLQNLGQGPELLIRYENEEAVDDSQLPKDRFSAERLKGVDSTLKIQPAELGDSAVYLCASSLGGLSGTEAFFGQGTRLTVV.

This clone appeared a single time. V and J are TRBV3-1 (or the pseudogene TRBV3-2) and TRBJ2-1; TRBD2 agrees at 7 bases. Germline V CDR1 and CDR2: LGHDT, YNNKEL (reference sequence). Trimming at V came to 7 bases and at J to 5 bases, leaving 11 bases not matched to a gene. The CDR3 runs 15 residues. The CDR3 DNA reads TGTGCCAGCACCCGCACACGGGACTACCACAATGAGCAGTTCTTC. It encodes CASTRTRDYHNEQFF.

The chain employs TRBV7-2 and TRBJ2-1, with D possibly TRBD2 on 5 matching bases. Per the germline V gene, CDR1 is SGHTA and CDR2 is FQGNSA. The CDR3 runs 15 residues. V gave up 0 bases and J gave up 5 bases, with 11 bases separating them. The CDR3 coding sequence is TGTGCCAGCAGCTTAGCGAGAATAGCGAACAATGAGCAGTTCTTC. Its protein is CASSLARIANNEQFF.

This chain uses TRBV30 with TRBJ1-1; a weak D match, TRBD1 (6 bases). The CDR3 runs 12 residues. CDR1 and CDR2 (germline): GTSNPN, SVGIG (reference sequence). Trimming removed 4 bases at V and 6 bases at J, with 12 bases between. CDR3 loop: CAWTSGVSEAFF. CDR3 in DNA: TGTGCCTGGACGTCAGGGGTTTCTGAAGCTTTCTTT.

This clone was observed once. This chain joins TRBV28 and TRBJ2-2, with D uncertain. The CDR3 totals 15 residues. Looked up from germline, CDR1 is MDHEN and CDR2 is SYDVKM. Trimming left V 2 bases short and J 4 bases short, with 11 bases between. CDR3 DNA: TGTGCCAGCAGTTTACCGGAACGTTCCACCGGGGAGCTGTTTTTT. It codes for CASSLPERSTGELFF. The full variable domain, in which reference TRBV28 and TRBJ2-2 provide the parts outside the CDR3, is DVKVTQSSRYLVKRTGEKVFLECVQDMDHENMFWYRQDPGLGLRLIYFSYDVKMKEKGDIPEGYSVSREKKERFSLILESASTNQTSMYLCASSLPERSTGELFFGEGSRLTVL.

V gene TRBV2 combines with J gene TRBJ2-7; D is ambiguous. Looked up from germline, CDR1 is SNHLY and CDR2 is FYNNEI. V was shortened by 5 bases and J by 2 bases, with 7 bases between the two germline ends. The CDR3 is made up of 12 amino acids. This CDR3 is CASSSYAYEQYV. In DNA form, the CDR3 reads TGTGCCAGCAGTTCGTATGCCTACGAGCAGTACGTC.

This sequence joins TRBV3-1 (or the pseudogene TRBV3-2) and TRBJ1-5; possible D gene TRBD1, 5 bases. V lost 4 bases and J 6 bases, leaving 13 bases between the germline ends. Germline-derived CDR1 and CDR2 are LGHDT and YNNKEL (reference sequence). This CDR3 spans 14 amino acids. CDR3 loop: CASSPREGSQPQHF. The DNA of the CDR3 is TGTGCCAGCAGCCCTAGAGAGGGGTCTCAGCCCCAGCATTTT.

This chain uses TRBV5-1 with TRBJ2-3, with D perhaps TRBD1 or TRBD2 (6 bases each). From germline, CDR1 is SGHRS and CDR2 YFSETQ. Trimming shortened V by 5 bases and J by 6 bases, and 16 bases separated the two germline ends. The CDR3 has 14 amino acids. CDR3 DNA sequence: TGCGCCAGCAGGAGACTAGGGGGTCAGGATACGCAGTATTTT. It encodes CASRRLGGQDTQYF.

CDR3 coding DNA: TGTGCCAGCAGCTTAGGGACCATCAGCTCTGGAAACACCATATATTTT. Amino acids: CASSLGTISSGNTIYF. The chain carries TRBV7-6 and TRBJ1-3; D not resolved. This CDR3 region has 16 residues. The ends were cut back, 1 base at V and 0 bases at J, with 10 bases in the middle. The V gene's germline CDR1 is SGHVS and CDR2 FNYEAQ.